The 21 T cell receptor beta chains reported below all come from one sample, sequenced in a study of cytomegalovirus exposure and HLA in healthy donors. Use of 60 Vbeta and 13 Jbeta primers characterized the PCR. Data came from immunoSEQ multiplex PCR; TCRdb stores just in-frame clones and leaves some out. The sample has over 150,000 clones, 70% to 90% seen once. The sample consisted of PBMCs. The receptors were sampled from a man aged 25-40 years in good health and CMV-seropositive.

The V gene is TRBV4-3, the J gene TRBJ2-7, with D perhaps matching TRBD2 (6 bases). The CDR3 totals 13 residues. V dropped 0 bases and J dropped 7 bases, with 10 bases sitting between them. Germline CDR1 is LGHNA and CDR2 is YSLEER. The DNA for the CDR3 is TGCGCCAGCAGCCAAGATGAGGAGGGGGAGCAGTACTTC. This codes for CASSQDEEGEQYF.

The V and J genes are TRBV5-1 and TRBJ2-3; D is uncertain. The length of the CDR3 is 16 residues. Trimming left V 3 bases short and J 0 bases short, with 14 bases between. Germline-derived CDR1 and CDR2 are SGHRS and YFSETQ. The CDR3 sequence is CASSSPRDSSTDTQYF. For the CDR3, the DNA is TGCGCCAGCAGCTCACCCCGAGATTCTAGCACAGATACGCAGTATTTT.

The gene calls are TRBV19 and TRBJ2-7, with TRBD1 identical over 8 bases. V was pared by 9 bases and J by 5 bases, with 3 bases of the junction left unmatched. The germline V gene has CDR1 LNHDA and CDR2 SQIVND (reference sequence). The CDR3 covers 11 residues. The CDR3 sequence is CARNRGDEQYF. The CDR3 DNA sequence: TGTGCCAGAAACAGGGGGGACGAGCAGTACTTC.

The table lists this clone with a few counts. V gene TRBV7-9 combines with J gene TRBJ1-1; no clear D gene. V gave up 1 base and J gave up 6 bases, with 12 bases separating them. In germline, CDR1 is SEHNR, CDR2 FQNEAQ (reference sequence). The CDR3 extends over 14 amino acids. The CDR3 sequence: CASSLDQNVPEAFF. CDR3 bases: TGTGCCAGCAGCTTAGATCAGAACGTGCCTGAAGCTTTCTTT.

The genes are TRBV30 and TRBJ1-6, with D possibly matching TRBD1 (6 bases). The CDR3 is made up of 14 amino acids. The germline gives CDR1 GTSNPN, CDR2 SVGIG (reference sequence). V lost 7 bases, J lost 8 bases, and 18 bases lay in between. The CDR3 DNA follows: TGTGCCTCAGCCCGGGGGGCTATCGATTCACCCCTCCACTTT. It encodes CASARGAIDSPLHF.

The chain carries TRBV5-1 and TRBJ2-3, with 9 bases aligning to TRBD2. CDR3 length equals 15 residues. The ends lost 0 bases at V and 4 bases at J; junction bases unmatched: 3. The germline V gene has CDR1 SGHRS and CDR2 YFSETQ. CDR3 coding DNA: TGCGCCAGCAGCTTGGCGGCGGGAGGGCCAGATACGCAGTATTTT. Protein sequence: CASSLAAGGPDTQYF.

The chain is built from TRBV5-4 and TRBJ2-1, with D perhaps TRBD2 (5 bases). V was trimmed by 1 base and J by 7 bases, leaving 9 bases between them. Germline CDR1 reads SGHNT; CDR2 reads YYREEE (reference sequence). This CDR3 contains 13 residues. The CDR3 loop is CASSLNRDNEQFF. In DNA, the CDR3 is TGTGCCAGCAGCTTGAACCGGGATAATGAGCAGTTCTTC.

The rearrangement joins TRBV29-1 to TRBJ2-3; D may be TRBD1 (6 bases). V lost 7 bases, J lost 3 bases, and 14 bases lay in between. Germline values: CDR1 SQVTM, CDR2 ANQGSEA. This CDR3 contains 13 residues. The CDR3 DNA reads TGCAGCGACCTAAGAGGGGGAACAGATACGCAGTATTTT. This sequence encodes CSDLRGGTDTQYF.

This clone appeared a few times. V is TRBV18 and J is TRBJ2-5, with D unresolved. V lost 3 bases and J lost 2, with 7 bases in between. The CDR3 runs to 13 residues. In germline, CDR1 is KGHSH, CDR2 LQKENI. The CDR3 DNA reads as TGTGCCAGCTCACCCCTGAGGCAAGAGACCCAGTACTTC. Translating gives CASSPLRQETQYF.

V is TRBV12-5 and J is TRBJ2-1; 10 nucleotides match TRBD2. The length of the CDR3 is 16 residues. Unmatched junction bases numbered 7, after V lost 5 bases and J lost 3 bases. Per the germline V gene, CDR1 is LGHNT and CDR2 is FRNRAP. The CDR3 spells CASGLYASGGYNEQFF. The CDR3 nucleotides are TGTGCTAGTGGTCTCTACGCTAGCGGGGGCTACAATGAGCAGTTCTTC.

The chain recombines TRBV6-4 with TRBJ2-2; maybe TRBD1 (5 bases). V gave up 2 bases and J gave up 6 bases, with 13 bases separating them. The V gene's germline CDR1 is MRHNA and CDR2 SNTAGT. The CDR3 loop spans 15 amino acids. CDR3 region: CASSDPTERAGELFF. The CDR3 DNA follows: TGTGCCAGCAGTGACCCGACAGAAAGAGCCGGGGAGCTGTTTTTT.

The rearrangement uses TRBV2 and TRBJ1-2; the match to TRBD1 covers 10 bases. CDR3 size: 18 residues. The germline gives CDR1 SNHLY, CDR2 FYNNEI. The V and J ends lost 4 bases and 2 bases, in that order; junction bases with no gene match: 13. CDR3 protein: CASSVLVGGDRGNYGYTF. The CDR3, as DNA: TGTGCCAGCAGTGTCCTAGTAGGGGGGGACAGGGGAAACTATGGCTACACCTTC.

This clone was counted between two and nine times. This chain uses TRBV7-9 with TRBJ2-5; D is perhaps TRBD2 (7 bases). Germline V gives CDR1 SEHNR, CDR2 FQNEAQ (reference sequence). V was trimmed by 4 bases and J by 5 bases, leaving 17 bases between them. This CDR3 region has 15 residues. The chain's CDR3 is CASSSPEGGRETQYF. CDR3 DNA sequence: TGTGCCAGCAGCTCCCCTGAGGGGGGGAGGGAGACCCAGTACTTC.

The rearrangement uses TRBV18 and TRBJ2-2; maybe TRBD1 (5 bases). Trimming removed 6 bases at V and 0 bases at J, with 11 bases between. There are 15 residues in the CDR3. From germline, CDR1 is KGHSH and CDR2 LQKENI. CDR3 loop: CASSIDRANTGELFF. The CDR3 DNA follows: TGTGCCAGCTCCATTGACAGAGCGAACACCGGGGAGCTGTTTTTT.

This clone appeared a few times. The chain combines TRBV6-6 with TRBJ1-5; TRBD1 is a possible D gene (6 bases). The V and J ends lost 2 bases and 4 bases respectively, with 9 bases between them. This CDR3 spans 14 amino acids. CDR1 is MNHNY and CDR2 is SVGAGI in the germline V gene (reference sequence). The CDR3 bases are TGTGCCAGCAGTTACCCACAGGGTAATCAGCCCCAGCATTTT. This gives the protein CASSYPQGNQPQHF.

The chain carries TRBV6-5 and TRBJ1-2; unclear D gene. The CDR3 totals 15 residues. V was pared by 0 bases and J by 9 bases, with 17 bases between. Germline V gene data show CDR1 as MNHEY and CDR2 as SVGAGI. CDR3 amino acids: CASSYSYTTKERYTF. The CDR3 DNA follows: TGTGCCAGCAGTTACTCGTATACAACCAAGGAGCGCTACACCTTC.

The V call is TRBV10-1, the J call TRBJ1-5, with a possible D match to TRBD1 (6 bases). CDR3 length: 10 amino acids. Trimming pared 8 bases from V and 7 bases from J, leaving 6 bases between. Germline V gene sequence: CDR1 WNHNN, CDR2 SYGVQD (reference sequence). This CDR3 is CASGGQPQHF. The CDR3 nucleotides are TGCGCCAGCGGGGGCCAGCCCCAGCATTTT.

V is TRBV7-9 and J is TRBJ2-1; TRBD2 matches 9 bases. The junction had 5 bases not matched to a gene; V was cut back by 5 bases and J by 0 bases. This CDR3 comprises 16 residues. Germline-derived CDR1 and CDR2 are SEHNR and FQNEAQ (reference sequence). The CDR3 nucleotides read TGTGCCAGCAGCCCACGACTAGCGGACTCCTACAATGAGCAGTTCTTC. Translated: CASSPRLADSYNEQFF. Using reference TRBV7-9 and TRBJ2-1 for the parts outside the CDR3, the full variable domain is DTGVSQNPRHKITKRGQNVTFRCDPISEHNRLYWYRQTLGQGPEFLTYFQNEAQLEKSRLLSDRFSAERPKGSFSTLEIQRTEQGDSAMYLCASSPRLADSYNEQFFGPGTRLTVL.

This sequence joins TRBV10-2 and TRBJ2-5; TRBD1 agrees at 7 bases. Germline V gene data show CDR1 as WSHSY and CDR2 as SAAADI. Germline trimming cut 5 bases from V and 5 bases from J; bases unmatched to any gene: 2. The CDR3 contains 12 residues. In DNA form, the CDR3 reads TGCGCCAGCAGTACAGGGGTGGAGACCCAGTACTTC. This translates into CASSTGVETQYF.

This chain joins TRBV5-1 and TRBJ2-3; 7 nucleotides align to TRBD2. Trimming cost V 6 bases and J 3 bases; bases outside gene matches: 10. The CDR3 spans 15 residues. Germline CDR1 SGHRS, CDR2 YFSETQ. CDR3 nucleotide sequence: TGCGCCAGCACCCCCCTCGGGAGGTTTACAGATACGCAGTATTTT. Translation gives CASTPLGRFTDTQYF.

V is TRBV21-1 and J is TRBJ2-4; TRBD2, the D gene given by the table, was not confirmed from the DNA. TRBV21-1 is a recognized pseudogene. The CDR3 runs to 20 residues. The CDR3: CASSKARREATPRDKNIQYF. In DNA form, the CDR3 reads TGTGCCAGCAGCAAAGCGCGGCGGGAGGCCACACCAAGAGACAAAAACATTCAGTACTTC.